These 29 T cell receptor beta chains share one sample of origin, sequenced in a study of blood T cell repertoires in COVID-19. The table came from immunoSEQ multiplex PCR; TCRdb's copy has only in-frame clones and leaves some out. The sample lists roughly 220,000 clones, 65% to 90% seen once, with 3.5% to 4% in the top ten. Sequencing input: PBMCs or T cells enriched from blood (not recorded which). The origin of the receptors is a woman aged 35 to 49 with acute COVID-19.

The chain employs TRBV7-9 and TRBJ1-1, with a weak D call TRBD1 (6 bases). Per germline, CDR1 SEHNR and CDR2 FQNEAQ (reference sequence). CDR3 length: 14 residues. The V end was cut by 8 bases, the J end by 1 base, with 14 bases between. The CDR3, as DNA: TGTGCCAGCGCAACAGGGTCCGCGAACACTGAAGCTTTCTTT. Translated, it gives CASATGSANTEAFF.

This clone was found a few times. V and J are TRBV2 and TRBJ2-7; D is uncertain. Germline V CDR1 and CDR2: SNHLY, FYNNEI. With 8 bases removed from V and 5 bases from J, the gap between germline ends came to 13 bases. This CDR3 has 12 residues. CDR3 coding DNA: TGTGCCAGCTCAACAGTTGGCAACGAGCAGTACTTC. Protein product: CASSTVGNEQYF.

This chain links TRBV29-1 with TRBJ1-1, with unresolved D. Germline V gives CDR1 SQVTM, CDR2 ANQGSEA. V gave up 7 bases and J gave up 0 bases, with 15 bases separating them. The CDR3 runs to 14 residues. The CDR3 is CSALTVVMNTEAFF. CDR3 DNA: TGCAGCGCCCTAACGGTAGTTATGAACACTGAAGCTTTCTTT.

The genes are TRBV27 and TRBJ2-3; D is perhaps TRBD2 (6 bases). In germline, CDR1 is MNHEY, CDR2 SMNVEV (reference sequence). The CDR3 runs to 15 residues. With 5 bases removed from V and 1 base from J, the gap between germline ends came to 13 bases. The CDR3: CASSPPSARTDTQYF. The CDR3 DNA sequence: TGTGCCAGCAGTCCGCCTAGCGCGCGCACAGATACGCAGTATTTT.

The rearrangement joins TRBV25-1 to TRBJ1-1; the match to TRBD1 covers 7 bases. The CDR3 sequence is 15 residues long. Trimming at V came to 4 bases and at J to 4 bases, leaving 9 bases not matched to a gene. Germline CDR1 MGHDK, CDR2 SYGVNS. CDR3 in DNA: TGTGCCAGCAGTGGGAACAGGGGCTTGGTCACTGAAGCTTTCTTT. Residues: CASSGNRGLVTEAFF.

The chain combines TRBV7-8 with TRBJ2-3; TRBD1 might be the D (6 bases). V was clipped by 5 bases and J by 2 bases, with 11 bases between them. This CDR3 contains 14 residues. The germline V gene has CDR1 SGHVS and CDR2 FQNEAQ. The CDR3 bases are TGTGCCAGCAGCCTGGGGGCACTCACAGATACGCAGTATTTT. Amino acids: CASSLGALTDTQYF. Full variable domain (rest looked up from reference TRBV7-8 and TRBJ2-3): GAGVSQSPRYKVAKRGQDVALRCDPISGHVSLFWYQQALGQGPEFLTYFQNEAQLDKSGLPSDRFFAERPEGSVSTLKIQRTQQEDSAVYLCASSLGALTDTQYFGPGTRLTVL.

A single count supports this clone. V is TRBV2 and J is TRBJ1-5; D perhaps matches TRBD1 (5 bases). CDR1 is SNHLY, CDR2 FYNNEI, per germline. The CDR3 contains 15 residues. The V and J ends lost 7 bases and 3 bases respectively, with 16 bases between them. The CDR3, as DNA: TGTGCCAGCACCCCTCAGGGAGGGAACAATCAGCCCCAGCATTTT. This encodes CASTPQGGNNQPQHF.

The chain couples TRBV12-3 or TRBV12-4 to TRBJ1-5; no clear D gene. This CDR3 contains 11 residues. Trimming stripped 3 bases from V and 6 bases from J, with 3 bases between. The CDR3 loop is CASSLSQPQHF. The DNA for the CDR3 is TGTGCCAGCAGTTTGAGTCAGCCCCAGCATTTT.

This clone was detected a few times. The chain is built from TRBV19 and TRBJ1-5, with 7 bases aligning to TRBD1. This CDR3 contains 14 residues. V shed 5 bases, J shed 4 bases, and the junction held 5 bases outside the gene matches. Germline V CDR1 and CDR2: LNHDA, SQIVND (reference sequence). The CDR3 bases are TGTGCCAGTAGTCATCAGGGGGAAAATCAGCCCCAGCATTTT. Its protein product is CASSHQGENQPQHF.

The chain links TRBV7-9 to TRBJ2-5; D is undetermined. V lost 4 bases and J lost 5, with 8 bases in between. CDR1 and CDR2 (germline): SEHNR, FQNEAQ (reference sequence). This CDR3 is built from 12 residues. CDR3: CASSSLGETQYF. DNA of the CDR3: TGTGCCAGCAGCTCCCTCGGGGAGACCCAGTACTTC. The whole variable domain, filled in from reference TRBV7-9 and TRBJ2-5, reads DTGVSQNPRHKITKRGQNVTFRCDPISEHNRLYWYRQTLGQGPEFLTYFQNEAQLEKSRLLSDRFSAERPKGSFSTLEIQRTEQGDSAMYLCASSSLGETQYFGPGTRLLVL.

This clone turned up a few times. The chain has TRBV5-8 and TRBJ2-7; no reliable D call. CDR3 length equals 13 residues. Germline values: CDR1 SGHTS, CDR2 YDEGEE. Trimming took 4 bases from V and 3 from J, leaving 11 bases between them. In nucleotides, the CDR3 is TGTGCCAGCAGCGGAAACTATGTCTACGAGCAGTACTTC. Its translation: CASSGNYVYEQYF. The whole variable domain, remainder taken from reference TRBV5-8 and TRBJ2-7, is EAGVTQSPTHLIKTRGQQATLRCSPISGHTSVYWYQQALGLGLQFLLWYDEGEERNRGNFPPRFSGRQFPNYSSELNVNALELEDSALYLCASSGNYVYEQYFGPGTRLTVT.

The chain is built from TRBV27 and TRBJ1-6, with D possibly matching TRBD1 (6 bases). Germline CDR1 MNHEY, CDR2 SMNVEV (reference sequence). CDR3 size: 16 residues. V was clipped by 6 bases and J by 5 bases, with 17 bases between them. This CDR3 is CASSYIRQDNNSPLHF. The CDR3 region has the DNA TGTGCCAGCAGCTATATCCGACAGGATAATAATTCACCCCTCCACTTT.

The chain is built from TRBV20-1 and TRBJ2-1; 7 nucleotides agree with TRBD2. This CDR3 spans 14 amino acids. Germline values: CDR1 DFQATT, CDR2 SNEGSKA (reference sequence). V gave up 3 bases and J gave up 6 bases; unmatched junction bases: 8. The CDR3 region is CSASGLVRSNEQFF. CDR3 DNA sequence: TGCAGTGCTAGTGGACTAGTGAGGTCCAATGAGCAGTTCTTC.

The table lists this clone with a count of one. The chain carries TRBV6-5 and TRBJ1-1; D is undetermined. Trimming shortened V by 2 bases and J by 1 base, and 14 bases separated the two germline ends. Germline-derived CDR1 and CDR2 are MNHEY and SVGAGI. There are 16 residues in the CDR3. For the CDR3, the DNA is TGTGCCAGCAGTTACGGGTGGAGACTTCAGAACACTGAAGCTTTCTTT. This encodes CASSYGWRLQNTEAFF.

The rearrangement links TRBV5-1 to TRBJ2-1, with a tentative D call TRBD1 (6 bases). CDR1 is SGHRS, CDR2 YFSETQ, per germline. V lost 1 base, J lost 6 bases, and 17 bases lay in between. CDR3 length: 16 residues. This CDR3 reads CASSLTRDMRRNEQFF. The CDR3 DNA follows: TGCGCCAGCAGCTTGACCCGGGACATGAGGCGCAATGAGCAGTTCTTC.

This chain joins TRBV10-1 and TRBJ2-3; 8 bases line up with TRBD2. The V segment lost 6 bases and the J segment 4 bases; nucleotides outside the gene matches: 6. Germline V gene data show CDR1 as WNHNN and CDR2 as SYGVQD (reference sequence). The CDR3 has 14 amino acids. The DNA of the CDR3 is TGCGCCAGCAGAGCGGGAGCTGGTGCAGATACGCAGTATTTT. This sequence encodes CASRAGAGADTQYF.

The chain combines TRBV15 with TRBJ2-1, with D possibly TRBD2 on 5 matching bases. This CDR3 has 16 amino acids. V shed 4 bases and J shed 6 bases, with 19 bases lying between them. The germline V gene has CDR1 LNHNV and CDR2 YYDKDF (reference sequence). CDR3 residues: CATSMLAAPTRNEQFF. The CDR3 nucleotides read TGTGCCACCAGCATGCTAGCCGCCCCCACCCGCAATGAGCAGTTCTTC.

This chain connects TRBV3-1 (or the pseudogene TRBV3-2) to TRBJ2-1; 11 bases are a match to TRBD2. CDR1 is LGHDT, CDR2 YNNKEL, per germline (reference sequence). The CDR3 loop spans 15 amino acids. The ends lost 1 base at V and 8 bases at J; junction bases unmatched: 4. The CDR3 DNA sequence: TGTGCCAGCAGCCAAGGACTAGCGGGACCATATGAGCAGTTCTTC. This codes for CASSQGLAGPYEQFF.

V is TRBV2 and J is TRBJ2-1, with 9 bases identical to TRBD1. CDR3 length: 16 residues. Trimming cost V 6 bases and J 1 base; bases outside gene matches: 7. Germline CDR1 SNHLY, CDR2 FYNNEI. The CDR3: CASSRQGVRSYNEQFF. CDR3 sequence (DNA): TGTGCCAGCAGCAGACAGGGGGTACGGTCCTACAATGAGCAGTTCTTC.

CDR3 sequence (DNA): TGTGCCAGCAAGGGACTAGAAGACAATGAGCAGTTCTTC. Translating it yields CASKGLEDNEQFF. The V and J genes are TRBV9 and TRBJ2-1; 8 bases map to TRBD2. The V and J ends lost 6 bases and 5 bases, in that order; junction bases with no gene match: 4. This CDR3 is built from 13 residues. Germline V gene data show CDR1 as SGDLS and CDR2 as YYNGEE.

This chain uses TRBV4-1 with TRBJ2-1; 7 bases agree with TRBD2. The V gene's germline CDR1 is MGHRA and CDR2 YSYEKL. This CDR3 contains 16 residues. Trimming took 6 bases from V and 8 from J; bases not matched to a gene: 16. CDR3 DNA sequence: TGCGCCAGCAGTCTCTCTACCCTGACTAGCATAGATGAGCAGTTCTTC. This gives the protein CASSLSTLTSIDEQFF.

V is TRBV29-1 and J is TRBJ2-2, with 7 bases identical to TRBD2. The germline CDR1 and CDR2 sequences are SQVTM and ANQGSEA. The CDR3 extends over 13 amino acids. V shed 4 bases, J shed 4 bases, and the junction held 3 bases outside the gene matches. CDR3 DNA: TGCAGCGTTGGTGGGGAGGGCACCGGGGAGCTGTTTTTT. It encodes CSVGGEGTGELFF.

This clone showed up just once. The chain recombines TRBV27 with TRBJ2-7; 13 positions match TRBD2. V lost 6 bases, J lost 4 bases, and 6 bases stayed unmatched. Germline CDR1 is MNHEY and CDR2 is SMNVEV (reference sequence). CDR3 length equals 15 residues. CDR3 in DNA: TGTGCCAGCAGACCCCGACTAGCGGGAGGATACGAGCAGTACTTC. This codes for CASRPRLAGGYEQYF.

The rearrangement uses TRBV3-1 (or the pseudogene TRBV3-2) and TRBJ1-6; 7 nucleotides agree with TRBD1. The CDR3 length is 15 residues. The V segment lost 4 bases and the J segment 8 bases; nucleotides outside the gene matches: 8. CDR1 is LGHDT and CDR2 is YNNKEL in the germline V gene (reference sequence). CDR3 nucleotides: TGTGCCAGCAGCCCCCGCCCACAGGGGCATTCACCCCTCCACTTT. Amino acids: CASSPRPQGHSPLHF.

The rearrangement joins TRBV3-1 (or the pseudogene TRBV3-2) to TRBJ1-5; possible D gene TRBD1, 6 bases. CDR3 size: 16 residues. Per the germline V gene, CDR1 is LGHDT and CDR2 is YNNKEL (reference sequence). V was trimmed by 1 base and J by 2 bases, leaving 12 bases between them. The CDR3 DNA reads TGTGCCAGCAGCCAAGGCTGGACAGTTGGCAATCAGCCCCAGCATTTT. Encoded protein: CASSQGWTVGNQPQHF.

The chain joins TRBV14 to TRBJ2-3; 10 bases line up with TRBD2. The germline V gene has CDR1 SGHDN and CDR2 FVKESK. The CDR3 covers 17 residues. V was clipped by 4 bases and J by 4 bases; unmatched bases: 11. CDR3 loop: CASSRWAASGSADTQYF. The CDR3 nucleotides read TGTGCCAGCAGCCGCTGGGCTGCTAGCGGGAGCGCAGATACGCAGTATTTT.

J is TRBJ2-5 and V is TRBV21-1; no check of the table's D call, TRBD2, against the DNA was made. TRBV21-1 is deemed a pseudogene. The CDR3 has 14 residues. CDR3 DNA sequence: TGTGCCAGCAGCAAAGGGGGGGGCGCGGAGACCCAGTACTTC. Its translation is CASSKGGGAETQYF.

This clone has only a few counts. V and J are TRBV30 and TRBJ1-6, with D maybe TRBD1 (6 bases). The V gene lost 4 bases and the J gene lost 7 bases, with 20 bases spanning the gap. The CDR3 runs 16 residues. Germline V lookup: CDR1 GTSNPN, CDR2 SVGIG (reference sequence). In nucleotides, the CDR3 is TGTGCCTGGAAGGTGGAGCCGGGACACGTAAATTCACCCCTCCACTTT. Amino acids: CAWKVEPGHVNSPLHF.

The gene calls are TRBV3-1 (or the pseudogene TRBV3-2) and TRBJ2-3, with TRBD2 matching over 10 bases. This CDR3 spans 16 amino acids. Germline CDR1 reads LGHDT; CDR2 reads YNNKEL (reference sequence). The junction had 11 bases not matched to a gene; V was cut back by 4 bases and J by 7 bases. The CDR3 DNA is TGTGCCAGCAGCCCTAGCGGGAGTCAACCCCAAAATACGCAGTATTTT. Translation gives CASSPSGSQPQNTQYF.